This TCR beta chain was sequenced for a study of cytomegalovirus exposure and HLA in healthy donors. With regard to this clone: What it binds is not known.

The PCR used 60 Vbeta and 13 Jbeta primers. Using immunoSEQ multiplex PCR, the repertoire was profiled, and TCRdb retains in-frame clones only, with some absent. The sample contains 120,000 or so clones, roughly 80% of which appear only once. Points from the study as a whole: Certain sequence variants were highly shared and formed a cluster, and this cluster was likely a sequencing artifact. Available immune exposure information was restricted to CMV serostatus only. Later examination showed HLA-associated TCR beta chains had greater clonal expansion than equally common others.

Deletions cut 4 bases from V and 6 bases from J, with 13 bases between. CDR1 is LGHNA, CDR2 YNFKEQ, per germline. This CDR3 contains 14 residues. This chain joins TRBV4-2 and TRBJ1-5; tentatively, D is TRBD1 (5 bases). Sequences were obtained from PBMCs. The TCR was taken from a man between 40 and 49 years old in good health and CMV-seronegative. The CDR3: CASSRGEGSQPQHF. DNA for the CDR3: TGTGCCAGCAGCCGGGGGGAGGGGAGTCAGCCCCAGCATTTT.